The sequence of this TCR beta chain was determined in a study of shared clonotypes between healthy human individuals. Overall study context: The plates for each donor numbered three CD4 naive, three CD4 memory, two CD8 naive and one CD8 memory.

Authors' data handling: Quality scores were absent from the junction-only immunoSEQ sequences, so filtering differed. TCRdb's copy holds only in-frame clones and misses some; the assay was immunoSEQ multiplex PCR. V, J and clone size reflect that table, while D and trimming were determined from the DNA. The profile covers 2 million to 2.5 million clones, with just over 90% appearing a single time and 0.3% to 0.4% taken by the ten largest. To note about this clone: Its antigen is as yet unknown.

The CDR3 consists of 16 residues. With 2 bases removed from V and 5 bases from J, the gap between germline ends came to 19 bases. Germline lookup yields CDR1 SGHDT and CDR2 YYEEEE. Study conclusions and caveats: Approximately 4.6% of naive CD4 clonotypes were shared across several donors.

The donor population consisted of healthy HIV-negative adults with no recent acute infections or vaccinations. The chain recombines TRBV5-6 with TRBJ2-5, with D perhaps TRBD2 (6 bases). This TCR derives from a man aged 18 to 29 in good health. Some clones in this sample may be carry-over from other donors' samples. The specimen was naive CD4+ T cells from PBMCs. Subset: CD45RA+ positively selected. The CDR3 DNA sequence: TGTGCCAGCAGCTTATTAGCAGGGAGGTCGGCGGAGACCCAGTACTTC. Translation gives CASSLLAGRSAETQYF. The whole variable domain, remainder taken from reference TRBV5-6 and TRBJ2-5, is DAGVTQSPTHLIKTRGQQVTLRCSPKSGHDTVSWYQQALGQGPQFIFQYYEEEERQRGNFPDRFSGHQFPNYSSELNVNALLLGDSALYLCASSLLAGRSAETQYFGPGTRLLVL.